This T cell receptor (beta chain) was identified during a study of shared clonotypes between healthy human individuals. From CD4+ cells came CD45RA+ naive and CD45RA-negative memory subsets. Comment on this clone: What it recognizes is unknown.

Study-wide results and limits: Naive CD4 clonotype sharing across four donors was 4.5% to 6%. The generation probabilities recorded for non-shared clonotypes fell below those of clonotypes shared by all four donors. There were few donors, and this limited the genetic and exposure-history diversity represented.

V lost 3 bases, J lost 7 bases, and 8 bases stayed unmatched. Germline V gives CDR1 SGHTA, CDR2 FQGTGA. This CDR3 is 15 amino acids long. Data came from immunoSEQ multiplex PCR; TCRdb stores just in-frame clones and leaves some out. The table includes about 1.1 million clones, 75% to 80% detected once. Sequencing input: memory CD4+ T cells from PBMCs. The subset was: CD45RA-negative fraction. The receptor's source is a young man in good health. Some clones in this sample may be carry-over from other donors' samples. V usage is TRBV7-3 and J usage is TRBJ2-1; TRBD2 matches at 8 bases. CDR3 sequence reads: CASSFSGGPGNEQFF. CDR3 in DNA: TGTGCCAGCAGCTTCTCGGGAGGGCCTGGGAATGAGCAGTTCTTC. The full variable domain, its missing parts supplied by reference TRBV7-3 and TRBJ2-1, is GAGVSQTPSNKVTEKGKYVELRCDPISGHTALYWYRQSLGQGPEFLIYFQGTGAADDSGLPNDRFFAVRPEGSVSTLKIQRTERGDSAVYLCASSFSGGPGNEQFFGPGTRLTVL.